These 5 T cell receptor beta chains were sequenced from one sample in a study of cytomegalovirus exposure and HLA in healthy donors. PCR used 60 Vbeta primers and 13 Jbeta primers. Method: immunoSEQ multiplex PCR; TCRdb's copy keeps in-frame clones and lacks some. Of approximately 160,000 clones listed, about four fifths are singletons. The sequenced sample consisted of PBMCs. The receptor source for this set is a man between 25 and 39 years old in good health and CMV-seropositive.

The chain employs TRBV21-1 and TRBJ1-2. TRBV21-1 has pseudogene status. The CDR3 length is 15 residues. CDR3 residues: CASSKAGRTRVGYTF. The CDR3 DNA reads TGTGCCAGCAGCAAGGCCGGGCGCACTAGGGTTGGCTACACCTTC.

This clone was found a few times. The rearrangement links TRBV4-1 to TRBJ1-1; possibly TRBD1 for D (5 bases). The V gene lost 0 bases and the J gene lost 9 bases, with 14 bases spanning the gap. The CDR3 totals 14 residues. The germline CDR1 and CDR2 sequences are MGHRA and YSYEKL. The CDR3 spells CASSQDGGRGQAFF. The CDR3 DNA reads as TGCGCCAGCAGCCAAGATGGAGGGAGGGGACAAGCTTTCTTT.

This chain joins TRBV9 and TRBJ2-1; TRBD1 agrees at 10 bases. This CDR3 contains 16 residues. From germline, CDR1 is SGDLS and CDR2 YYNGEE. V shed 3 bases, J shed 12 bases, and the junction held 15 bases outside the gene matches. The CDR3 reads CASSATTGQGPSWQFF. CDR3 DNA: TGTGCCAGCAGCGCTACTACGGGACAGGGGCCATCGTGGCAGTTCTTC.

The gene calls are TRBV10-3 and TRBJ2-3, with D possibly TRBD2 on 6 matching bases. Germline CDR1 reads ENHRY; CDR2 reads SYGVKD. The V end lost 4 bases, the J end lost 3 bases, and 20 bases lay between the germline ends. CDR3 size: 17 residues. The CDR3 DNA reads TGTGCCATCAGTGCCGGGACTCTATCCCGTTCTACAGATACGCAGTATTTT. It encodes CAISAGTLSRSTDTQYF.

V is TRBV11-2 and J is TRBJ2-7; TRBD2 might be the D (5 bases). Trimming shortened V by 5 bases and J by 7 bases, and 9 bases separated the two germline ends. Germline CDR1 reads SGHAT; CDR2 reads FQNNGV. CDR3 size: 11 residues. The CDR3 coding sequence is TGTGCCAGCAGCCGAGGCGGGGAGCAGTACTTC. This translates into CASSRGGEQYF.